The rows below give T cell receptor beta chains drawn from one sample of a study of blood T cell repertoires in COVID-19. Produced via immunoSEQ multiplex PCR; TCRdb's table is partial and in-frame only. In the table there are 100,000 to 150,000 clones, approximately 81% of which are singletons. Specimen: peripheral blood. The receptors here all came from a man in his forties or fifties with active or convalescent COVID-19. The CDR3 runs from the conserved cysteine through the conserved F or W. Fields, in order: V gene, clone size, J gene, CDR3 length, D gene, CDR3 protein, CDR3 DNA. A D gene is named only where the DNA matches it firmly. Only part of the rows carry a size: once, few, many, or a class if the clone is expanded.

TRBV9,-,TRBJ1-3,14,-,CASSVGDSGNTIYF,TGTGCCAGCAGCGTAGGAGACTCTGGAAACACCATATATTTT
TRBV4-2,-,TRBJ1-4,18,-,CASSQEERKRLPNEKLFF,TGTGCCAGCAGCCAAGAAGAGAGAAAGAGGCTCCCTAATGAAAAACTGTTTTTT
TRBV12-3/TRBV12-4,-,TRBJ1-5,13,-,CASSLNRGGSQHF,TGTGCCAGCAGCCTAAACCGGGGAGGGTCCCAGCATTTT
TRBV2,-,TRBJ2-5,13,TRBD2,CASSEGLAGTQYF,TGTGCCAGCAGTGAAGGCCTAGCGGGCACCCAGTACTTC
TRBV7-2,-,TRBJ2-5,14,TRBD1,CASSFGTGGETQYF,TGTGCCAGCAGCTTCGGGACAGGGGGAGAGACCCAGTACTTC
TRBV2,-,TRBJ1-2,13,TRBD1,CASLPGGASGYTF,TGTGCCAGTCTCCCAGGGGGCGCATCGGGCTACACCTTC
TRBV6-5,-,TRBJ2-1,14,-,CASSPRTTHNEQFF,TGTGCCAGCAGCCCCAGGACTACCCACAATGAGCAGTTCTTC
TRBV28,large,TRBJ2-5,12,TRBD1,CASGQGDETQYF,TGTGCCAGCGGACAGGGCGACGAGACCCAGTACTTC
TRBV3-1/TRBV3-2,few,TRBJ1-6,12,-,CASSQQSGPLHF,TGTGCCAGCAGCCAGCAGTCAGGACCCCTCCACTTT
TRBV11-2,-,TRBJ1-1,14,-,CASSLVPGGTEAFF,TGTGCCAGCAGCTTAGTTCCTGGGGGGACTGAAGCTTTCTTT
TRBV10-2,-,TRBJ1-1,15,-,CASSERRVMNTEAFF,TGCGCCAGCAGTGAACGCAGGGTGATGAACACTGAAGCTTTCTTT
TRBV5-1,-,TRBJ1-5,15,TRBD1,CASSPGTGDYQPQHF,TGCGCCAGCAGCCCCGGGACAGGGGATTATCAGCCCCAGCATTTT
TRBV6-1,few,TRBJ1-5,16,-,CASSDPTGRSNQPQHF,TGTGCCAGCAGTGACCCGACAGGACGAAGCAATCAGCCCCAGCATTTT
TRBV3-1/TRBV3-2,-,TRBJ1-1,14,-,CASSHLTANTEAFF,TGTGCCAGCAGCCACCTTACAGCGAACACTGAAGCTTTCTTT
TRBV28,-,TRBJ2-1,9,-,CASGRAQFF,TGTGCCAGCGGTAGAGCTCAGTTCTTC
TRBV4-2,-,TRBJ2-5,17,TRBD2,CASSQDSQASGRETQYF,TGTGCCAGCAGCCAAGATAGTCAGGCTAGCGGGAGGGAGACCCAGTACTTC
TRBV11-3,-,TRBJ2-3,16,TRBD1,CASSLGLGQGTDTQYF,TGTGCCAGCAGCTTAGGGCTGGGACAGGGCACGGATACGCAGTATTTT
TRBV30,-,TRBJ2-5,15,-,CAWSTVGGPKGTQYF,TGTGCCTGGAGCACCGTCGGGGGGCCAAAGGGGACCCAGTACTTC
TRBV2,-,TRBJ2-1,15,TRBD1,CASIPGQGAYNEQFF,TGTGCCAGCATTCCGGGACAGGGGGCCTACAATGAGCAGTTCTTC
TRBV29-1,-,TRBJ1-2,12,-,CSVARGSYGYTF,TGCAGCGTTGCCAGGGGTAGCTATGGCTACACCTTC
TRBV7-9,many,TRBJ2-1,16,-,CASSNLSPRSGSLRFF,TGTGCCAGCAGCAATCTAAGCCCTAGAAGCGGTAGCCTCAGGTTCTTC
TRBV6-1,-,TRBJ1-3,13,-,CASSDLQGNTIYF,TGTGCCAGCAGTGACCTACAGGGAAACACCATATATTTT